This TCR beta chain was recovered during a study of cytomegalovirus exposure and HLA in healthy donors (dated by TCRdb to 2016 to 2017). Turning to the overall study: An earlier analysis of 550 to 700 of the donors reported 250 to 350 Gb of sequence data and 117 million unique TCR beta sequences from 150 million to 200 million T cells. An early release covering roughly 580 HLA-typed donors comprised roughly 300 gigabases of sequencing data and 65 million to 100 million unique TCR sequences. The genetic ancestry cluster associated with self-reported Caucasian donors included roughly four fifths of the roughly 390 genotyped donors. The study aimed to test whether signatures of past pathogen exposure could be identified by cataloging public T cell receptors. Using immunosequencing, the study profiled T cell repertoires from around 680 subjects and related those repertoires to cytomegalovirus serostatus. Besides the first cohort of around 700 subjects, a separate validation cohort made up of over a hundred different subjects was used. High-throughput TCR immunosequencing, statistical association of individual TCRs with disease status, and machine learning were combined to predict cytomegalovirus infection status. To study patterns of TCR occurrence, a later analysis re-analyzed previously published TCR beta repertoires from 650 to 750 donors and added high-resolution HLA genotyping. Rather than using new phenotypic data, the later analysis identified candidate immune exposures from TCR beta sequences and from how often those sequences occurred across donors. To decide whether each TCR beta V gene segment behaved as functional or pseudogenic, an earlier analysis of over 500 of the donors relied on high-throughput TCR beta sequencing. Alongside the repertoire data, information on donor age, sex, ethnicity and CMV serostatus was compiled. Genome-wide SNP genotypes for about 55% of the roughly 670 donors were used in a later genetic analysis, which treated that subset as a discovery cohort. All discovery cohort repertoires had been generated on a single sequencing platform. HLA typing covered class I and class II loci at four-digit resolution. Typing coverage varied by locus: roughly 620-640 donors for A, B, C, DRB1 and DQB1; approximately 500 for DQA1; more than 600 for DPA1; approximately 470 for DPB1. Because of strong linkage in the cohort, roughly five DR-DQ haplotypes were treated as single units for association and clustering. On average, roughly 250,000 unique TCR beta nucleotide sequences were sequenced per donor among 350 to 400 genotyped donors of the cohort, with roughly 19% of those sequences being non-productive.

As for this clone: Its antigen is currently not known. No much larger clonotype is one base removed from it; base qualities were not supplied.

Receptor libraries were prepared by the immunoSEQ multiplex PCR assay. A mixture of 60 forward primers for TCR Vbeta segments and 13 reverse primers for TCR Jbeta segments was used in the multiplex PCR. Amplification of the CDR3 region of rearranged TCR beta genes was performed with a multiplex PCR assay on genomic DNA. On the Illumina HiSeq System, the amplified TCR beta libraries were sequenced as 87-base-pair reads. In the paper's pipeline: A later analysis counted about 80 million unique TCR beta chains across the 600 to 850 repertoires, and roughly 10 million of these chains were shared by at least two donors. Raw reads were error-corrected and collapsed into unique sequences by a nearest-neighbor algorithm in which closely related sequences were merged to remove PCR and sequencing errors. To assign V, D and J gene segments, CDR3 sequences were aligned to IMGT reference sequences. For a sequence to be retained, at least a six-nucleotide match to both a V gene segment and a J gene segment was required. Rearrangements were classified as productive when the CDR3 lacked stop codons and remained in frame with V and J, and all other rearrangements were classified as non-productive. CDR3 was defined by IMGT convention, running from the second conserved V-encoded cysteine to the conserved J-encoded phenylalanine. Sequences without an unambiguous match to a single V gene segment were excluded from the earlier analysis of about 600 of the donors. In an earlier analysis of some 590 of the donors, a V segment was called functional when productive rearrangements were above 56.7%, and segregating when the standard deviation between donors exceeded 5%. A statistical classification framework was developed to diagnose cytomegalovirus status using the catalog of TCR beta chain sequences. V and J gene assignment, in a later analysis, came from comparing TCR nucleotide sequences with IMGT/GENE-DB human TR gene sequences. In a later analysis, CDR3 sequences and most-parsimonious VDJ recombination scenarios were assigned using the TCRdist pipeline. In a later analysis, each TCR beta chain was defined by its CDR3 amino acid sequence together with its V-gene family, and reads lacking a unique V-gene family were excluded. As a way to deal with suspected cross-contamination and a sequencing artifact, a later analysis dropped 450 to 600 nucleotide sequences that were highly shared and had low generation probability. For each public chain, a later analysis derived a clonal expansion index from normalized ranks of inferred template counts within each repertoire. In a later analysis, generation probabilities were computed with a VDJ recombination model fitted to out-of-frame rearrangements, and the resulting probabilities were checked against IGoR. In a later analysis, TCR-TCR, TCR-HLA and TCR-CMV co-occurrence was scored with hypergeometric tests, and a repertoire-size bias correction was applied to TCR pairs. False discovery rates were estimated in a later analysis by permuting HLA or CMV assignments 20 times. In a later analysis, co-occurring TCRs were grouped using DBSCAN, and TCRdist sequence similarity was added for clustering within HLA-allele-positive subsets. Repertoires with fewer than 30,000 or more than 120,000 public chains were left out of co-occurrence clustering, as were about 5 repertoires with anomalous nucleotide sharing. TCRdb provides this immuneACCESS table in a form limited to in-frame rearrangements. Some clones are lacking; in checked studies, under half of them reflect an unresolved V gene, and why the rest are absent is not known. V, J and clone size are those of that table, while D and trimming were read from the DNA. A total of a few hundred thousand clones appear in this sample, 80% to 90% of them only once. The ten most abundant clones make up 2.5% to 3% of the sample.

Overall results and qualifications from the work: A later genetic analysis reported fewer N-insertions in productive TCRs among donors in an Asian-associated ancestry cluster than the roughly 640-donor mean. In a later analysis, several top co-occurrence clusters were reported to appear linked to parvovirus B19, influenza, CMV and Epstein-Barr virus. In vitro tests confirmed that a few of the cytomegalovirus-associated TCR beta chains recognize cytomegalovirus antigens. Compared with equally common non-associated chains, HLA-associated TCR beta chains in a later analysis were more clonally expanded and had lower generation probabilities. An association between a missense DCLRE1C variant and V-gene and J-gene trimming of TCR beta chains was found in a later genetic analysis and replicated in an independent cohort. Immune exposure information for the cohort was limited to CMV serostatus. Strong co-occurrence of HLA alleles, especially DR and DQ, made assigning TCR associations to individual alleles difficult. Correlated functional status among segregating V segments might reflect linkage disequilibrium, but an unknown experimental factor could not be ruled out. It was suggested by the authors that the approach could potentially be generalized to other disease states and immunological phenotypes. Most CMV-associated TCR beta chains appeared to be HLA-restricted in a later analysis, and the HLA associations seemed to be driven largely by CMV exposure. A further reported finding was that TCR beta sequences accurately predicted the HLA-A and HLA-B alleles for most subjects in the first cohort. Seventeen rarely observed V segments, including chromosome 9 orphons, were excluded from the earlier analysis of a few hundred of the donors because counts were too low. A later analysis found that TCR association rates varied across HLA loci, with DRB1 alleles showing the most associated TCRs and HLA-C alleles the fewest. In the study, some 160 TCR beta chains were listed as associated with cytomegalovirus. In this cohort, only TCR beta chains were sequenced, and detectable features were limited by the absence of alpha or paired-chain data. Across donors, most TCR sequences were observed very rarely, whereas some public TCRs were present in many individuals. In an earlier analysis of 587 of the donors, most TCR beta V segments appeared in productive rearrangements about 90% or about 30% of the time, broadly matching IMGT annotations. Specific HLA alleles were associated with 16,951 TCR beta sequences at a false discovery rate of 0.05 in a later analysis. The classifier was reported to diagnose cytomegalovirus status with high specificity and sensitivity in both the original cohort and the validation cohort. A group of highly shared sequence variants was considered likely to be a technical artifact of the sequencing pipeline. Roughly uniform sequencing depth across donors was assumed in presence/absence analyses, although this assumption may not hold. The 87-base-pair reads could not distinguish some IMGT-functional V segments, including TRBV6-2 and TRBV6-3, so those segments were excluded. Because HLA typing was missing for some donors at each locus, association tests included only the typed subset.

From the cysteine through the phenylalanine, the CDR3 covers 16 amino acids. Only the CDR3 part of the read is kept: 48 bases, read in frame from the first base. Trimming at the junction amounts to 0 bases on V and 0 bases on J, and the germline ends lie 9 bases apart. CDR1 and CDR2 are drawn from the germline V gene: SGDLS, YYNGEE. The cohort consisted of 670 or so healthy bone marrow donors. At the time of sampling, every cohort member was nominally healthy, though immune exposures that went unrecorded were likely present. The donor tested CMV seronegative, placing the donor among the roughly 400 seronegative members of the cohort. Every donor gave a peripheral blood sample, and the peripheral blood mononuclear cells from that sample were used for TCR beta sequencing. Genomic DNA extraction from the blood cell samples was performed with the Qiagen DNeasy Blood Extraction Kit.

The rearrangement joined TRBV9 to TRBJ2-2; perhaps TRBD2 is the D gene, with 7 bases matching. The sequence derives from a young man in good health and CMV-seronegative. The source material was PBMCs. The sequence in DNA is TGTGCCAGCAGCGTAGTGGGGGGGCCGAACACCGGGGAGCTGTTTTTT. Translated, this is CASSVVGGPNTGELFF.